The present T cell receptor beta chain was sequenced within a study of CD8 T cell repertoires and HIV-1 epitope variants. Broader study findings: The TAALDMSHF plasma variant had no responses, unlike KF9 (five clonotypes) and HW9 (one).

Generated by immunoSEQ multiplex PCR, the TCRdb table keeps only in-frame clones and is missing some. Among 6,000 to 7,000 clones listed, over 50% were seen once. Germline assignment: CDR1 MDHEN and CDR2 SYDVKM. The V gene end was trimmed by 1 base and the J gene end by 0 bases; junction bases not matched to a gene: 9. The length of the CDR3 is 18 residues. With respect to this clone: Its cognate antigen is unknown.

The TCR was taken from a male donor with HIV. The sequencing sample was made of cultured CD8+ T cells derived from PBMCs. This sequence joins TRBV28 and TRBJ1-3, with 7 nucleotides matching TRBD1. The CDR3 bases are TGTGCCAGCAGTTTATTACTCGCCGGGACAGACTCTGGAAACACCATATATTTT. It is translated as CASSLLLAGTDSGNTIYF.